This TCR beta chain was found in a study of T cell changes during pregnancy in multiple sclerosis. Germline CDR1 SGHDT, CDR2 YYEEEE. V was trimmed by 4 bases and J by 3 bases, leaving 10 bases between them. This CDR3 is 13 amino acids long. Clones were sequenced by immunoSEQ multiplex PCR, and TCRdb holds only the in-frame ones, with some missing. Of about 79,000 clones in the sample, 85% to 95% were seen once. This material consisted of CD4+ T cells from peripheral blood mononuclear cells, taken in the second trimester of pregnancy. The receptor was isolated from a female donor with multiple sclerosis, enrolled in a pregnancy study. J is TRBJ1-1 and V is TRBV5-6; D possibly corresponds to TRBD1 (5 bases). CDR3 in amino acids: CASSGWGDTEAFF. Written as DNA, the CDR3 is TGTGCCAGCAGCGGGTGGGGGGACACTGAAGCTTTCTTT. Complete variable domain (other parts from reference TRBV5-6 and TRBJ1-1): DAGVTQSPTHLIKTRGQQVTLRCSPKSGHDTVSWYQQALGQGPQFIFQYYEEEERQRGNFPDRFSGHQFPNYSSELNVNALLLGDSALYLCASSGWGDTEAFFGQGTRLTVV.